This T cell receptor beta chain appears in the sequencing data of a study of cytomegalovirus exposure and HLA in healthy donors. The CDR3 extends over 15 amino acids. V lost 5 bases and J lost 9, with 20 bases in between. From germline, CDR1 is MNHNS and CDR2 SASEGT. Points on this clone: Its antigen remains unknown.

General study results and limits: Later analysis identified several of the most significant clusters that appeared linked to common viral pathogens. Some TCR beta chains (more than 150 of them) were listed as cytomegalovirus-associated. The authors reported that TCR beta sequences could predict HLA-A and HLA-B alleles. These predictions were accurate for most subjects in the first cohort.

PCR was performed using 60 Vbeta and 13 Jbeta primers. Clones were read by immunoSEQ multiplex PCR, and TCRdb kept only the in-frame ones, dropping some. Here the sample spans about 120,000 clones, roughly 79% being singletons. The sequencing input was PBMCs. The TCR originated in a woman between 18 and 29 years old in good health and CMV-seronegative. The chain joins TRBV6-1 to TRBJ1-5, with D possibly TRBD1 on 5 matching bases. CDR3 DNA: TGTGCCAGCAGTTCTACCTGGACGGGGGAGGGGCCCCAGCATTTT. Protein sequence: CASSSTWTGEGPQHF.